The rows below give T cell receptor beta chains drawn from one sample of a study of T cells expressing NK-cell markers. TCRdb reprocessed the 5' RACE reads; each CDR3 protein has one entry and no DNA is given. The sample shows about 21,000 distinct CDR3 sequences, and 58% sits with its ten largest clones. Material for sequencing was blood T cells: a sorted CD56 or NKG2C T cell subset, CD4+ or CD8+ T cells, or bulk PBMC T cells (not recorded which). These receptors were collected from a man aged 18-70 years in good health. CDR3s include the opening cysteine and the closing phenylalanine or tryptophan. Some rows have no size entry. The others give once, few or many, or a class for an expanded clone.

cdr3_aa	v_call	j_call	clone_size	cdr3_length
CSGHPGGPREEQYF	TRBV20-1	TRBJ2-7	-	14
CASSPRDRAIDNEQFF	TRBV18	TRBJ2-1	-	16
CSASPPSGRVDTQYF	TRBV20-1	TRBJ2-3	-	15
CGTGAGNTIYF	TRBV29-1	TRBJ1-3	-	11
CASSDRGGNSPLHF	TRBV6-1	TRBJ1-6	-	14
CASSSPVPYTDTQYF	TRBV7-9	TRBJ2-3	-	15
CATSYNEKLFF	TRBV24-1	TRBJ1-4	-	11
CASTTGLFTDTQYF	TRBV9	TRBJ2-3	-	14
CASSPDRGKNIQYF	TRBV5-4	TRBJ2-4	-	14
CASSPSRRAIYEQYF	TRBV12-3/TRBV12-4	TRBJ2-7	-	15
CASSSDREVYEQYF	TRBV11-2	TRBJ2-7	-	14
CASSPGTGAEQYF	TRBV18	TRBJ2-7	-	13
CASSLRDTPSGVDSTDTQYF	TRBV27	TRBJ2-3	-	20
CAIRTGDSSGNTIYF	TRBV10-3	TRBJ1-3	-	15
CASSPGQGIQELFF	TRBV5-1	TRBJ2-2	-	14
CASSALKDRASEAFF	TRBV27	TRBJ1-1	-	15
CASSLGGPTDTQYF	TRBV5-1	TRBJ2-3	-	14
CASSLQDPYNSPLHF	TRBV12-3/TRBV12-4	TRBJ1-6	medium-sized	15
CAWSVLRGGEQFF	TRBV30	TRBJ2-1	-	13
CASSPGLSSYNEQFF	TRBV7-9	TRBJ2-1	-	15
CASSRTGFTEAFF	TRBV6-1	TRBJ1-1	-	13
CATPRGILTTNEKLFF	TRBV28	TRBJ1-4	-	16
CSARDLSNYGYTF	TRBV20-1	TRBJ1-2	-	13
CASSLSQGASHGYTF	TRBV27	TRBJ1-2	-	15
CSAPGLGYEQYF	TRBV20-1	TRBJ2-7	-	12
CASRTSGTNNEQFF	TRBV12-3/TRBV12-4	TRBJ2-1	-	14
CASSNLAEQFF	TRBV9	TRBJ2-1	-	11
CASSFSQGPTMNTEAFF	TRBV27	TRBJ1-1	-	17
CSAIYWHLGETQYF	TRBV20-1	TRBJ2-5	-	14
CASSYTGGEGRAFF	TRBV5-6	TRBJ1-1	-	14
CASSKGDRETEAFF	TRBV2	TRBJ1-1	-	14
CSVESQGGNQETQYF	TRBV29-1	TRBJ2-5	-	15
CASSLGAGALSHEQYF	TRBV13	TRBJ2-7	-	16
CASSIGAGTSNEQFF	TRBV19	TRBJ2-1	-	15
CAISESLVPGAHTGELFF	TRBV10-3	TRBJ2-2	-	18
CASSDRAGGTGELFF	TRBV10-2	TRBJ2-2	-	15
CASSLALRQGEQYF	TRBV7-2	TRBJ2-7	-	14